The sequence of this T cell receptor beta chain was determined in a study of blood T cell repertoires in COVID-19. Sequencing used immunoSEQ multiplex PCR; TCRdb keeps in-frame clones, though not all of them. The sample consists of 90,000 to 140,000 clones, 80% to 85% of them appearing once. V was clipped by 3 bases and J by 1 base, with 12 bases between them. Germline V gene sequence: CDR1 GTSNPN, CDR2 SVGIG (reference sequence). The CDR3 runs to 14 residues. The TCR comes from a man at least 80 years old with acute or convalescent COVID-19. This chain links TRBV30 with TRBJ2-5; a possible D gene is TRBD2 (5 bases). Sequencing was carried out using peripheral blood. The CDR3 protein is CAWSKDRGQETQYF. For the CDR3, the DNA is TGTGCCTGGAGCAAAGATCGGGGCCAAGAGACCCAGTACTTC.